These T cell receptor beta chains were read from a single sample in a study of blood T cells in healthy people across ages. TCRdb re-derived calls from the 5' RACE reads in MiXCR, one entry per CDR3 protein. This sample has about 930,000 distinct CDR3 sequences, with 25% to 30% found just once. The data were also submitted as part of a second study, on T cells of mothers and their children.

The sample was blood. The receptors here all came from a woman aged 35 to 49 in good health. CDR3s include the opening cysteine and the closing phenylalanine or tryptophan. Fields, in order: CDR3 DNA, CDR3 protein, D gene, J gene, clone size, V gene. D genes are given only for firm matches. Clone size appears in some rows only: once, few, many, or a class for an expanded clone.

DNA: TGCGCCAGCAGCCCCCGTTCGACAGGGGGCTACGAGCAGTACTTC
CDR3: CASSPRSTGGYEQYF
D: TRBD1
J: TRBJ2-7
size: NA
V: TRBV5-1

DNA: TGTGCCAGCGGGGTTAGTGGACTAGGGACAGATACGCAGTATTTT
CDR3: CASGVSGLGTDTQYF
D: TRBD2
J: TRBJ2-3
size: few
V: TRBV2

DNA: TGTGCCAGCAGCCGACTACAGCAAGAGACCCAGTACTTC
CDR3: CASSRLQQETQYF
D: NA
J: TRBJ2-5
size: many
V: TRBV7-8

DNA: TGTGCCACCAGTGATTCCCGTAGGAGGACAGATACGCAGTATTTT
CDR3: CATSDSRRRTDTQYF
D: NA
J: TRBJ2-3
size: NA
V: TRBV24-1

DNA: TGTGCCAGCAGCCCGTCGGTCCTTAGCACAGATACGCAGTATTTT
CDR3: CASSPSVLSTDTQYF
D: NA
J: TRBJ2-3
size: NA
V: TRBV14

DNA: TGTGCCAGACTCCAGGAGCAACGCACCTTC
CDR3: CARLQEQRTF
D: NA
J: TRBJ1-2
size: few
V: TRBV2

DNA: TGTGCCAGCAGCTTCGACCCCCAGGGAGGGGACTACGAGCAGTACTTC
CDR3: CASSFDPQGGDYEQYF
D: TRBD2
J: TRBJ2-7
size: many
V: TRBV28

DNA: TGCAGCCTCTGCGGAAGACCTATGGACGAGCAGTACTTC
CDR3: CSLCGRPMDEQYF
D: NA
J: TRBJ2-7
size: NA
V: TRBV29-1

DNA: TGTGCCATCGGGGCGGGGACGTACGAGCAGTACTTC
CDR3: CAIGAGTYEQYF
D: NA
J: TRBJ2-7
size: many
V: TRBV10-3

DNA: TGTGCCAGCAGCCAGCTAGGACAGTCAGCCACCCAAGAGACCCAGTACTTC
CDR3: CASSQLGQSATQETQYF
D: NA
J: TRBJ2-5
size: many
V: TRBV27

DNA: TGTGCCAGCAGCTTAGGTGGGGGGTTCGAGCAGTACTTC
CDR3: CASSLGGGFEQYF
D: NA
J: TRBJ2-7
size: many
V: TRBV7-2

DNA: TGTGCCAGCTCCCAAGCTGCGGGGAATGAGCAGTTCTTC
CDR3: CASSQAAGNEQFF
D: NA
J: TRBJ2-1
size: few
V: TRBV18

DNA: TGCGCCAGCAGGTTGGGGGAAGGGTCCTACAATGAGCAGTTCTTC
CDR3: CASRLGEGSYNEQFF
D: NA
J: TRBJ2-1
size: NA
V: TRBV5-1

DNA: TGTGCCAGCAGAGAGGGGACAGGGGGCGGGAATCAGCCCCAGCATTTT
CDR3: CASREGTGGGNQPQHF
D: TRBD1
J: TRBJ1-5
size: few
V: TRBV28

DNA: TGCAGCGTTGAAGATCATAGAGGACAGGGGGGTGAAAAACTGTTTTTT
CDR3: CSVEDHRGQGGEKLFF
D: TRBD1
J: TRBJ1-4
size: few
V: TRBV29-1

DNA: TGTGCCAGCAGCGGGGCAAGGGGGGGGGCAAATCAAGAGACCCAGTACTTC
CDR3: CASSGARGGANQETQYF
D: NA
J: TRBJ2-5
size: few
V: TRBV9

DNA: TGCAGTGCTAGGAGGGGTAGCGGGGGGGCCGGGGAGACCCAGTACTTC
CDR3: CSARRGSGGAGETQYF
D: TRBD2
J: TRBJ2-5
size: NA
V: TRBV20-1

DNA: TGCAGCGTCGTGGACAATTATGGCTACACCTTC
CDR3: CSVVDNYGYTF
D: NA
J: TRBJ1-2
size: many
V: TRBV29-1

DNA: TGTGCCAGCAGTATAGGACAGGGAAGCTCCTACGAGCAGTACTTC
CDR3: CASSIGQGSSYEQYF
D: TRBD1
J: TRBJ2-7
size: many
V: TRBV27

DNA: TGCGCCAGCAGCCAAGGTCTGAGAAGCACAGATACGCAGTATTTT
CDR3: CASSQGLRSTDTQYF
D: NA
J: TRBJ2-3
size: few
V: TRBV4-1

DNA: TGTGCCAGCAGTGAGAAACGGCAGTATGAAAAACTGTTTTTT
CDR3: CASSEKRQYEKLFF
D: NA
J: TRBJ1-4
size: few
V: TRBV2

DNA: TGTGCCAGCAGCCGGCAGATGGCAGACAGCAATTCACCCCTCCACTTT
CDR3: CASSRQMADSNSPLHF
D: NA
J: TRBJ1-6
size: few
V: TRBV5-5

DNA: TGTGCCAGCAGTTTACCCAGGGGGGGAGAGTATTTT
CDR3: CASSLPRGGEYF
D: NA
J: TRBJ2-3
size: few
V: TRBV12-3/TRBV12-4

DNA: TGCGCCAGCAGCTTGAGTAGACTAGCGGGGGGACCGAACTACGAGCAGTACTTC
CDR3: CASSLSRLAGGPNYEQYF
D: TRBD2
J: TRBJ2-7
size: NA
V: TRBV5-1

DNA: TGTGCCAGCAGCTTGACAGGGGCAGGCAATGAGCAGTACTTC
CDR3: CASSLTGAGNEQYF
D: TRBD1
J: TRBJ2-5
size: NA
V: TRBV13

DNA: TGCAGCGTTGAGGCCAGACAAGAGACCCAGTACTTC
CDR3: CSVEARQETQYF
D: NA
J: TRBJ2-5
size: many
V: TRBV29-1

DNA: TGTGCCACCAGTGATTTCGAGGAAAATCAGCCCCAGCATTTT
CDR3: CATSDFEENQPQHF
D: NA
J: TRBJ1-5
size: NA
V: TRBV24-1

DNA: TGTGCCAGCAATTTACAGGGGAATATGAATGGCTACACCTTC
CDR3: CASNLQGNMNGYTF
D: TRBD1
J: TRBJ1-2
size: NA
V: TRBV28

DNA: TGCAGCGTTTTACAGGGGGCCCCCCCAGATACGCAGTATTTT
CDR3: CSVLQGAPPDTQYF
D: TRBD1
J: TRBJ2-3
size: NA
V: TRBV29-1

DNA: TGCAGTGCTACCAAACCTCAAAGGAATCAGCCCCAGCATTTT
CDR3: CSATKPQRNQPQHF
D: NA
J: TRBJ1-5
size: few
V: TRBV20-1

DNA: TGTGCCAGCAGTCCGGACGGTACGGGAGAGACCCAGTACTTC
CDR3: CASSPDGTGETQYF
D: NA
J: TRBJ2-5
size: many
V: TRBV12-3/TRBV12-4

DNA: TGTGCCATCAGTGAGGTTCCGGCAGGGGACGAGCAGTACTTC
CDR3: CAISEVPAGDEQYF
D: NA
J: TRBJ2-7
size: many
V: TRBV10-3

DNA: TGCGCCAGCATAGACAGGGGACAATCCTACAATGAGCAGTTCTTC
CDR3: CASIDRGQSYNEQFF
D: TRBD1
J: TRBJ2-1
size: many
V: TRBV5-1

DNA: TGTGCCAGCAGTTTATCCGACCGACTAGCGGGGGGGCATGAGCAGTTCTTC
CDR3: CASSLSDRLAGGHEQFF
D: TRBD2
J: TRBJ2-1
size: few
V: TRBV28

DNA: TGTGCCAGAGGGACTGGAGGCACAGATACGCAGTATTTT
CDR3: CARGTGGTDTQYF
D: NA
J: TRBJ2-3
size: NA
V: TRBV7-2

DNA: TGTGCCAGCAGCTTAGCGGCTGTGAGGGGGTACACTGAAGCTTTCTTT
CDR3: CASSLAAVRGYTEAFF
D: NA
J: TRBJ1-1
size: few
V: TRBV7-9

DNA: TGTGCCAGCAGCCAAGCAGGCGGAATCGACTCCTACGAGCAGTACTTC
CDR3: CASSQAGGIDSYEQYF
D: NA
J: TRBJ2-7
size: many
V: TRBV4-2

DNA: TGTGCCAGCAGCTTGAGGTGGCCGGAGGGCACAGATACGCAGTATTTT
CDR3: CASSLRWPEGTDTQYF
D: NA
J: TRBJ2-3
size: NA
V: TRBV11-2

DNA: TGTGCCAGCAGCCATCGGGACAGGTATAACTATGGCTACACCTTC
CDR3: CASSHRDRYNYGYTF
D: TRBD1
J: TRBJ1-2
size: NA
V: TRBV6-1

DNA: TGCAGTGCTAGAGATCTTACGACTGAAGCTTTCTTT
CDR3: CSARDLTTEAFF
D: NA
J: TRBJ1-1
size: few
V: TRBV20-1

DNA: TGTGCCAGCAAACAGGGGGCGAGAAACTATGGCTACACCTTC
CDR3: CASKQGARNYGYTF
D: TRBD1
J: TRBJ1-2
size: NA
V: TRBV2

DNA: TGTGCCAGCAGCTTAGAACAGGGAAACTTCTACGAGCAGTACTTC
CDR3: CASSLEQGNFYEQYF
D: NA
J: TRBJ2-7
size: NA
V: TRBV7-2

DNA: TGTGCCAGCAGCTTAGCGCGAGTACAGGGCTATAGGAGCGAAAAACTGTTTTTT
CDR3: CASSLARVQGYRSEKLFF
D: NA
J: TRBJ1-4
size: NA
V: TRBV7-9

DNA: TGCAGCGTTGCCCCGGCAAACGAGCAGTACTTC
CDR3: CSVAPANEQYF
D: NA
J: TRBJ2-7
size: NA
V: TRBV29-1

DNA: TGTGCCAGCAGTGGGGGGTCGAGCAATCAGCCCCAGCATTTT
CDR3: CASSGGSSNQPQHF
D: NA
J: TRBJ1-5
size: few
V: TRBV12-3/TRBV12-4

DNA: TGTGCCAGCAGCTTAGTGGCGCTAGCGGGGGGGCCACCAGATACGCAGTATTTT
CDR3: CASSLVALAGGPPDTQYF
D: TRBD2
J: TRBJ2-3
size: many
V: TRBV7-6

DNA: TGCGCCAGCAGCACGACAGATACACCCCTCCACTTT
CDR3: CASSTTDTPLHF
D: NA
J: TRBJ1-6
size: few
V: TRBV5-1

DNA: TGCGCCAGCAGCTTCTTGACAGGGGCGAACACTGAAGCTTTCTTT
CDR3: CASSFLTGANTEAFF
D: TRBD1
J: TRBJ1-1
size: NA
V: TRBV5-1

DNA: TGCGCCAGCAGCTTGGGTAGCGGGACAGGAATCACTGGGGCCAACGTCCTGACTTTC
CDR3: CASSLGSGTGITGANVLTF
D: NA
J: TRBJ2-6
size: NA
V: TRBV5-1

DNA: TGCGCCAGCAGTCAGAACTCGCCCGCGAGGGGAGGCTATGGCTACACCTTC
CDR3: CASSQNSPARGGYGYTF
D: NA
J: TRBJ1-2
size: NA
V: TRBV5-1